This T cell receptor beta chain stems from a study of T cell responses to AZD1222 COVID-19 vaccine (dated by TCRdb to about 2021). In terms of the full investigation: Because spike-specific TCR depth and breadth did not differ between the two schedules, AZD1222 recipients who got a second dose at roughly 4 weeks were pooled with those who got a second dose at roughly 12 weeks. Trial participants were enrolled by age into subgroups of 18-55, 56-69 and 70-plus years, and around 150, 29 and 61 TCR-sequenced participants, respectively, were included in these subgroups. TCR sequencing was performed for about 250 trial participants, of whom roughly 200 were given two doses of AZD1222 and roughly 25 were given two doses of MenACWY control vaccine. Results and caveats for the whole study, not just this receptor: Participants were mostly white British and included more females than males, and it was suggested by the authors that clonal diversity may have been underestimated. Because no day 14 peak-response samples were available, repertoires were characterized only after the peak T cell response. After two AZD1222 doses, spike-specific TCR breadth and depth were significantly higher than at day 0 and than in MenACWY recipients. Conclusions about previously exposed vaccinees are limited because only 6 or 7 AZD1222 recipients were SARS-CoV-2 seropositive at baseline. CD4 TCRs associated with the vaccine covered the entire spike protein, and the dominant responses were in regions 160-218 and 743-854. Epitopes outside the regions mutated in the B.1.351 and B.1.1.7 variants were reportedly recognized by nearly half of the unique spike-specific TCRs. The 56-69-year group was small, and its depth increase did not reach significance, likely because of low power.

Explained via the paper, the time point label denotes: baseline before first vaccination. Vaccinee samples came from UK trials COV001 and COV002, including a single-blind randomized controlled phase 2/3 trial of AZD1222 (ChAdOx1 nCoV-19) in healthy adults. For TCRbeta chain sequencing, PBMC samples from trial participants were taken at day 0 and at day 28 after the second dose. From the cysteine up to the phenylalanine, the CDR3 has a length of 17 residues. Only the CDR3 DNA stays, 51 bases, in frame from base 1. CDR1 and CDR2, looked up from the germline V gene, are SNHLY and FYNNEI. Trimming removed 0 bases from V and 3 bases from J; the gene matches leave 10 bases unexplained. The CDR3 regions of human TCRbeta chains were analyzed by immunosequencing. Per the source publication's procedure: Repertoire TCRs were matched against a reference library of SARS-CoV-2-specific TCRs generated with the MIRA antigen-specificity platform. Breadth was defined as the fraction of unique TCRs that were SARS-CoV-2-associated. Depth was defined as the fraction of total T cells that were SARS-CoV-2-associated. Each spike-specific TCR was assigned to its reactive spike region and to a CD4 or CD8 class using the MIRA data. Log10-transformed breadth and depth values were compared by one-way ANOVA with Sidak's multiple comparisons tests. Imported from immuneACCESS, the table was reduced by TCRdb to in-frame sequences with V and J called. These copies leave out some clones; in studies compared against another copy, an unresolved V gene accounts for under half, and the cause of the remainder is not known. V and J calls and clone size come straight from that table; D and trimming were deduced from the DNA. Recorded for this sample are some 130,000 clones; about 90% of them occurred a single time. 1.3% to 1.5% of the sample is in the top ten clones.

As regards this clone: Its antigen is unknown. The record has no base qualities; no much larger clone is one base away.

The material sequenced was peripheral blood, taken on day 0 of AZD1222 vaccination. This chain is built from TRBV2 and TRBJ2-5; 7 bases in between match TRBD2. The receptor was derived from an adult in good health. The sequenced DNA is TGTGCCAGCAGTGAAGCGAGAACGGGGGGACCGGAAGAGACCCAGTACTTC. This gives the protein CASSEARTGGPEETQYF.